A single sample gave rise to the 18 T cell receptor beta chains below, sequenced in a study of memory CD4+ T cells and cytomegalovirus serostatus. The data were produced by immunoSEQ multiplex PCR, yet TCRdb's version contains in-frame clones alone and is incomplete. The profile covers about 59,000 clones, with about 81% appearing a single time and about 0.95% taken by the ten largest. The sort gate was single viable CD3+CD4+CD8-CD45RO+ cells for memory CD4+ T cells. Sample: memory CD4+ T cells from blood. The receptors stem from an adult in good health and CMV-seronegative.

This chain uses TRBV11-3 with TRBJ2-1, with TRBD1 as a possible D gene (6 bases). V was pared by 5 bases and J by 7 bases, with 18 bases between. CDR1 and CDR2 (germline): SGHNT, YENEEA. The CDR3 contains 15 residues. Written as DNA, the CDR3 is TGTGCCAGCAGCATGCCCCCGTGGGGGCAGAATGAGCAGTTCTTC. It yields the protein CASSMPPWGQNEQFF.

The chain combines TRBV28 with TRBJ1-5; tentatively, D is TRBD1 (6 bases). The CDR3 contains 16 residues. V shed 5 bases and J shed 1 base, with 15 bases lying between them. Germline values: CDR1 MDHEN, CDR2 SYDVKM. The CDR3 spells CASSPRGATSNQPQHF. The CDR3 DNA follows: TGTGCCAGCAGTCCCCGGGGGGCGACGAGCAATCAGCCCCAGCATTTT.

This clone appeared a single time. The V gene is TRBV30, the J gene TRBJ2-2; D is unclear. There are 12 residues in the CDR3. The ends were cut back, 2 bases at V and 8 bases at J, with 9 bases in the middle. CDR1 GTSNPN and CDR2 SVGIG come from the germline V gene (reference sequence). The CDR3 region is CAWSRVIGELFF. DNA of the CDR3: TGTGCCTGGAGTAGGGTAATAGGGGAGCTGTTTTTT.

The chain has TRBV2 and TRBJ1-4; unclear D gene. The CDR3 has 14 residues. V gave up 5 bases and J gave up 0 bases, with 7 bases separating them. Germline lookup yields CDR1 SNHLY and CDR2 FYNNEI. The CDR3 is CASSPIATNEKLFF. In nucleotides, the CDR3 is TGTGCCAGCAGTCCGATTGCAACTAATGAAAAACTGTTTTTT.

The rearrangement uses TRBV5-1 and TRBJ2-3; no reliable D call. Germline values: CDR1 SGHRS, CDR2 YFSETQ. This CDR3 is 17 amino acids long. V lost 0 bases and J 3 bases, leaving 17 bases between the germline ends. For the CDR3, the DNA is TGCGCCAGCAGCTTGGGCCTAACCGCAACCGTGACAGATACGCAGTATTTT. Protein: CASSLGLTATVTDTQYF. The full variable domain, rest sourced from reference TRBV5-1 and TRBJ2-3, is KAGVTQTPRYLIKTRGQQVTLSCSPISGHRSVSWYQQTPGQGLQFLFEYFSETQRNKGNFPGRFSGRQFSNSRSEMNVSTLELGDSALYLCASSLGLTATVTDTQYFGPGTRLTVL.

The chain joins TRBV5-1 to TRBJ2-7; TRBD2 matches at 9 bases. The V and J ends lost 6 bases and 3 bases, in that order; junction bases with no gene match: 13. The CDR3 has 16 residues. Looked up from germline, CDR1 is SGHRS and CDR2 is YFSETQ. This chain's CDR3 is CASTPGETSGGYEQYF. CDR3 DNA sequence: TGCGCCAGCACCCCGGGGGAGACTAGCGGCGGCTACGAGCAGTACTTC.

For the CDR3, the DNA is TGTGCCAGCAGCTCACCGGAGGCGGTAAATGAGCAGTTCTTC. Protein product: CASSSPEAVNEQFF. The chain combines TRBV5-4 with TRBJ2-1; TRBD2 is a possible D gene (5 bases). This CDR3 comprises 14 residues. V was cut by 3 bases and J by 7 bases, with 14 bases left in between. Germline-derived CDR1 and CDR2 are SGHNT and YYREEE (reference sequence). Filled out from reference TRBV5-4 and TRBJ2-1, the complete variable domain reads ETGVTQSPTHLIKTRGQQVTLRCSSQSGHNTVSWYQQALGQGPQFIFQYYREEENGRGNFPPRFSGLQFPNYSSELNVNALELDDSALYLCASSSPEAVNEQFFGPGTRLTVL.

This chain links TRBV29-1 with TRBJ1-4, with D unclear. Deletions cut 4 bases from V and 4 bases from J, with 4 bases between. This CDR3 is built from 11 residues. In germline, CDR1 is SQVTM, CDR2 ANQGSEA. The CDR3 loop is CSVVLNEKLFF. The CDR3 coding sequence is TGCAGCGTTGTTCTTAATGAAAAACTGTTTTTT.

The CDR3 region has the DNA TGTGCCAGCTCAGCAACAGGGGATCTTGGCGGAAACACCATATATTTT. It yields the protein CASSATGDLGGNTIYF. The J gene is TRBJ1-3, the V gene TRBV18, with 7 bases matching TRBD1. This CDR3 contains 16 residues. The germline V gene encodes CDR1 KGHSH and CDR2 LQKENI. Losses at the gene ends were 5 bases for V and 4 bases for J; bases not matched to a gene: 11.

This chain joins TRBV28 and TRBJ1-1; 7 bases agree with TRBD1. Looked up from germline, CDR1 is MDHEN and CDR2 is SYDVKM. The CDR3 is 14 residues long. With V trimmed by 5 bases and J by 10 bases, 13 bases remained unmatched. CDR3 amino acids: CASSELQGLRLAFF. CDR3 DNA: TGTGCCAGCAGTGAATTACAGGGGTTAAGGTTAGCTTTCTTT.

The chain combines TRBV29-1 with TRBJ1-3; tentatively, D is TRBD1 (5 bases). CDR1 and CDR2 from the germline V gene are SQVTM and ANQGSEA. The CDR3 has 14 amino acids. With 4 bases removed from V and 0 bases from J, the gap between germline ends came to 10 bases. CDR3 nucleotides: TGCAGCGTTGTCGACCAGGGCTCTGGAAACACCATATATTTT. This codes for CSVVDQGSGNTIYF.

As DNA, the CDR3 is TGTGCCAGCTCACCCCGGACAGGGGGAAGCTCTGGGGCCAACGTCCTGACTTTC. It encodes CASSPRTGGSSGANVLTF. The chain links TRBV18 to TRBJ2-6; TRBD1 matches at 10 bases. Germline V CDR1 and CDR2: KGHSH, LQKENI. CDR3 size: 18 residues. V trimming: 3 bases; J trimming: 0 bases; junction bases outside the gene matches: 5.

The chain employs TRBV29-1 and TRBJ1-1; no clear D. CDR1 is SQVTM, CDR2 ANQGSEA, per germline. The V end lost 7 bases, the J end lost 0 bases, and 9 bases lay between the germline ends. The CDR3 runs 12 residues. The CDR3 region is CSATRMNTEAFF. CDR3 bases: TGCAGCGCCACACGGATGAACACTGAAGCTTTCTTT.

This clone was seen only once. V and J are TRBV28 and TRBJ1-6; D uncertain. Germline assignment: CDR1 MDHEN and CDR2 SYDVKM. V was cut by 2 bases and J by 2 bases, with 7 bases left in between. CDR3 length: 15 residues. CDR3 protein: CASSLRLAYNSPLHF. CDR3 coding DNA: TGTGCCAGCAGTTTACGGCTGGCCTATAATTCACCCCTCCACTTT.

This clone occurred once. The genes are TRBV7-7 and TRBJ1-3; TRBD1 matches at 10 bases. Losses at the gene ends were 4 bases for V and 3 bases for J; bases not matched to a gene: 6. CDR3 length: 16 amino acids. Germline assignment: CDR1 SSHAT and CDR2 FNYEAQ (reference sequence). CDR3 sequence: CASSSGTGVVGNTIYF. The CDR3 DNA reads TGTGCCAGCAGCTCCGGGACAGGGGTTGTTGGAAACACCATATATTTT.

The rearrangement links TRBV7-8 to TRBJ1-5; a possible D gene is TRBD1 (5 bases). The CDR3 is 13 residues long. Germline V CDR1 and CDR2: SGHVS, FQNEAQ. V lost 7 bases and J 4 bases, leaving 11 bases between the germline ends. CDR3 bases: TGTGCCAGCACCCGACAGCTAAATCAGCCCCAGCATTTT. Translating it yields CASTRQLNQPQHF.

CDR3 amino acids: CASSQGLPGTDTQYF. The CDR3 DNA follows: TGCGCCAGCAGCCAAGGGCTACCAGGCACAGATACGCAGTATTTT. This chain links TRBV4-1 with TRBJ2-3; D is ambiguous. The CDR3 is made up of 15 amino acids. In germline, CDR1 is MGHRA, CDR2 YSYEKL. Trimming removed 1 base at V and 1 base at J, with 9 bases between.

This clone was detected a few times. This chain connects TRBV28 to TRBJ1-4, with D uncertain. Germline-derived CDR1 and CDR2 are MDHEN and SYDVKM. The germline V and J ends were trimmed by 6 bases and 0 bases, with 11 bases remaining between them. This CDR3 contains 15 residues. The CDR3 DNA is TGTGCCAGCAGGCAAGGAGGTGCAACTAATGAAAAACTGTTTTTT. Protein: CASRQGGATNEKLFF.